Below, one TCR beta chain is given with its context. Its target is unknown. These data come from a study of OX40 agonist ivuxolimab in advanced cancers. Turning to the study itself: Patients received ivuxolimab, an agonistic anti-OX40 (CD134) antibody. The eligibility criteria allowed prior anti-PD-1, anti-PD-L1 or anti-CTLA-4 therapy, and around 40% had some.

Assay used: immunoSEQ multiplex PCR; TCRdb lists only in-frame clones, some missing. The sample contains approximately 82,000 clones, approximately 84% of which appear only once. V was pared by 5 bases and J by 6 bases, with 10 bases of the junction left unmatched. This CDR3 is built from 15 residues. Germline-derived CDR1 and CDR2 are SGHTA and FQGTGA. Findings of the study overall: Expanded clones tended on average to be more numerous among CD8+ T cells than CD4+. At 0.1 to 3.0 mg/kg and by week 6, CD4+ and CD8+ T cells in the blood had expanded clonally.

The chain joins TRBV7-3 to TRBJ2-1, with 7 bases fitting TRBD1. Sequences were derived from CD4+ or CD8+ T cells sorted from blood, sampled in a trial of the OX40 agonist ivuxolimab. This sequence was found in an adult with an advanced solid tumor such as melanoma, head and neck, liver or kidney cancer. The CDR3 region is CASSRGQPSINEQFF. CDR3 nucleotides: TGTGCCAGCAGCCGGGGACAGCCATCCATCAATGAGCAGTTCTTC.